The TCR beta chain under discussion was sequenced for a study of cytomegalovirus exposure and HLA in healthy donors. Study observations and caveats: Available immune exposure information covered CMV serostatus only.

Germline CDR1 is MGHRA and CDR2 is YSYEKL. CDR3 length equals 14 residues. V gave up 1 base and J gave up 9 bases, with 13 bases separating them. About this clone itself: Its antigen is still unknown.

Primers: 60 Vbeta forward and 13 Jbeta reverse. The table came from immunoSEQ multiplex PCR; TCRdb's copy has only in-frame clones and leaves some out. The sample holds some 75,000 clones. This sequence originates from a boy between 5 and 17 years old in good health and CMV-seronegative. Specimen: PBMCs. This chain joins TRBV4-1 and TRBJ2-1; TRBD2 might be the D (6 bases). DNA of the CDR3: TGCGCCAGCAGCCAAGCCGCGGGATGGTCTGAGCAGTTCTTC. Protein sequence: CASSQAAGWSEQFF.